In this sample, the clone carrying this T cell receptor beta chain turned up once. This record belongs to a study of shared clonotypes between healthy human individuals. This CDR3 spans 16 amino acids. Trimming left V 1 base short and J 0 bases short, with 11 bases between. Per germline, CDR1 SGHRS and CDR2 YFSETQ. The assay was immunoSEQ multiplex PCR, and TCRdb's table has in-frame clones only and misses some. The sample yields about 1.4 million clones, roughly 97% seen once. The chain employs TRBV5-1 and TRBJ2-1; D may be TRBD1 (5 bases). Sample: naive CD4+ T cells sorted from blood. Documented subset: CD45RA+ positively selected. The TCR sequence derives from a man aged 25-45 years in good health. Here the CDR3 reads CASSLTGDSSYNEQFF. The DNA for the CDR3 is TGCGCCAGCAGCTTGACAGGCGATAGCTCCTACAATGAGCAGTTCTTC.